The present TCR beta chain was sequenced within a study of T-cell reconstitution after alpha-beta-depleted transplantation in children. This clonotype was counted ten times or more. Unique molecular identifiers were built into the TCRbeta library. MiXCR, applied by TCRdb to the PCR reads, yields one record per CDR3 protein. The sample carries almost 500,000 distinct CDR3 sequences, around 13% recorded once. The CDR3 length is 14 residues. Trimming took 3 bases from V and 5 from J, leaving 13 bases between them. Looked up from germline, CDR1 is ENHRY and CDR2 is SYGVKD. The sequence was obtained from a human donor who donated a stem cell graft to a child with combined immunodeficiency. V usage is TRBV10-3 and J usage is TRBJ2-5; D assignment may be TRBD1 or TRBD2 (5 bases each). The starting material was PBMCs from the stem cell graft donor, obtained from the stem cell graft. The DNA of the CDR3 is TGTGCCATCAGTGATGGGGGATCGGAGGAGACCCAGTACTTC. Its translation is CAISDGGSEETQYF.